This record looks at one T cell receptor beta chain sequence and its context. The CDR3 has 14 residues. The germline V and J ends were trimmed by 4 bases and 2 bases, with 12 bases remaining between them. Per the germline V gene, CDR1 is KGHSH and CDR2 is LQKENI. This record comes from a study of blood T cell repertoires in COVID-19. As for the study in general: Samples of COVID-19 (acute and convalescent) were obtained from the United States, Italy and Spain. T cells, B-cell-depleted T cells, or PBMCs supplied cDNA or gDNA.

Per the original data handling: Amplification with reference gene primers provided the estimates of nucleated cell counts. This table comes from immunoSEQ multiplex PCR, and its TCRdb copy is limited to in-frame clones, with some not included. From that table come the V and J calls and clone size; the DNA was used to work out D and trimming. The sample includes 35,000 to 45,000 clones, about nine tenths of them seen just once. This chain links TRBV18 with TRBJ2-7, with a weak D call TRBD2 (6 bases). The receptor was isolated from a human donor in a cohort sampled during active COVID-19. The sequenced material came from peripheral blood. CDR3 in amino acids: CASSLVAVAYEQYF. In nucleotides, the CDR3 is TGTGCCAGCTCACTCGTAGCGGTTGCCTACGAGCAGTACTTC. Using reference TRBV18 and TRBJ2-7 for the parts outside the CDR3, the full variable domain is NAGVMQNPRHLVRRRGQEARLRCSPMKGHSHVYWYRQLPEEGLKFMVYLQKENIIDESGMPKERFSAEFPKEGPSILRIQQVVRGDSAAYFCASSLVAVAYEQYFGPGTRLTVT.